Listed below are T cell receptor beta chains from one sample, sequenced in a study of shared clonotypes between healthy human individuals. Only in-frame clones appear in the TCRdb table, and some are missing; sequencing was by immunoSEQ multiplex PCR. The data hold about 2.4 million clones, with over 85% observed a single time. The sequenced sample consisted of naive CD4+ T cells from PBMCs. The receptors shown here come from a man between 18 and 35 years old in good health. Some clones in this sample may be carry-over from other donors' samples. CDR3s include the opening cysteine and the closing phenylalanine or tryptophan. The D gene is left open where the match is weak. Rows may omit the clone size; those that give it use once, few, many or a size class.

V gene	CDR3 length	clone size	D gene	J gene	CDR3 protein	CDR3 DNA
TRBV27	13	-	-	TRBJ1-5	CASTRQQGQPQHF	TGTGCCAGCACCAGACAGCAGGGTCAGCCCCAGCATTTT
TRBV4-1	16	-	TRBD2	TRBJ2-7	CASSFRPGLAGVEQYF	TGCGCCAGCAGCTTTAGACCGGGACTAGCGGGAGTGGAGCAGTACTTC
TRBV7-3	13	once	-	TRBJ1-6	CASSQTANSPLHF	TGTGCCAGCAGCCAAACCGCGAATTCACCCCTCCACTTT
TRBV6-6	16	-	-	TRBJ1-4	CASRSWVGATNEKLFF	TGTGCCAGCCGGAGTTGGGTGGGGGCAACTAATGAAAAACTGTTTTTT
TRBV6-5	14	-	TRBD1	TRBJ1-4	CASKWGQAGEKLFF	TGTGCCAGCAAATGGGGACAGGCGGGAGAAAAACTGTTTTTT
TRBV15	16	-	TRBD2	TRBJ2-7	CATSRERVAGTYEQYF	TGTGCCACCAGCAGAGAAAGGGTAGCGGGGACCTACGAGCAGTACTTC
TRBV5-1	16	-	TRBD1	TRBJ1-4	CASSSGQGEANEKLFF	TGCGCCAGCAGCTCTGGGCAGGGGGAAGCTAATGAAAAACTGTTTTTT
TRBV5-1	14	few	-	TRBJ1-1	CASSVAGANTEAFF	TGCGCCAGCAGCGTCGCAGGGGCCAACACTGAAGCTTTCTTT
TRBV4-1	18	-	TRBD2	TRBJ2-5	CASSQDLLAGGPGETQYF	TGCGCCAGCAGCCAAGATTTGCTAGCGGGAGGGCCGGGGGAGACCCAGTACTTC
TRBV6-1	14	-	-	TRBJ1-1	CASSEAQGRTEAFF	TGTGCCAGCAGTGAAGCTCAGGGGCGCACTGAAGCTTTCTTT
TRBV6-1	13	few	-	TRBJ1-1	CASSDLWRTEAFF	TGTGCCAGCAGTGATTTGTGGCGCACTGAAGCTTTCTTT
TRBV29-1	12	-	TRBD1	TRBJ2-7	CSVWDRGYEQYF	TGCAGCGTTTGGGACAGGGGATACGAGCAGTACTTC
TRBV11-2	15	-	TRBD1	TRBJ1-3	CASSFGQGSGNTIYF	TGTGCCAGCAGCTTTGGACAGGGAAGCGGAAACACCATATATTTT
TRBV5-1	13	-	-	TRBJ2-7	CASRPDGTLEQYF	TGCGCCAGCCGTCCGGACGGGACACTCGAGCAGTACTTC
TRBV5-5	12	-	TRBD1	TRBJ1-1	CASSLDRGHAFF	TGTGCCAGCAGCTTAGACAGGGGGCATGCTTTCTTT
TRBV28	16	once	TRBD2	TRBJ2-3	CASSPWVGGRSDTQYF	TGTGCCAGCAGCCCCTGGGTGGGCGGGAGGTCAGATACGCAGTATTTT
TRBV29-1	16	-	TRBD2	TRBJ2-3	CSAANAISGNTDTQYF	TGCAGCGCCGCAAATGCGATAAGCGGGAACACAGATACGCAGTATTTT
TRBV4-2	13	-	-	TRBJ2-7	CASSPLNRDEQYF	TGTGCCAGCAGCCCATTAAATAGAGACGAGCAGTACTTC
TRBV7-2	13	-	-	TRBJ1-2	CASSLVGRSGYTF	TGTGCCAGCAGCTTAGTAGGGCGTAGCGGCTACACCTTC
TRBV5-1	17	once	TRBD2	TRBJ2-4	CASSLGGRAWGKNIQYF	TGCGCCAGCAGCTTGGGCGGGAGGGCCTGGGGCAAAAACATTCAGTACTTC
TRBV28	15	-	TRBD2	TRBJ2-7	CASSFSGGTAGRQYF	TGTGCCAGCAGTTTTAGCGGGGGAACCGCTGGCCGTCAGTACTTC
TRBV27	14	once	-	TRBJ2-7	CASSLMRSSYEQYF	TGTGCCAGCAGTTTGATGCGAAGCTCCTACGAGCAGTACTTC
TRBV19	14	-	-	TRBJ1-1	CASSISWFDTEAFF	TGTGCCAGTAGTATTTCGTGGTTCGACACTGAAGCTTTCTTT
TRBV29-1	13	-	TRBD1	TRBJ1-1	CSVPGQGGTEAFF	TGCAGCGTCCCGGGACAGGGAGGAACTGAAGCTTTCTTT
TRBV28	15	-	TRBD1	TRBJ1-2	CASSRPGQGDYGYTF	TGTGCCAGCAGTAGACCCGGACAGGGGGACTATGGCTACACCTTC
TRBV6-5	13	-	-	TRBJ2-5	CASSNSGGETQYF	TGTGCCAGCAGCAATTCCGGGGGAGAGACCCAGTACTTC
TRBV7-2	15	-	TRBD1	TRBJ1-2	CASSLEYRGPGGYTF	TGTGCCAGCAGCTTAGAGTACAGGGGGCCGGGTGGCTACACCTTC
TRBV28	14	-	-	TRBJ1-1	CASSFWRRNTEAFF	TGTGCCAGCAGTTTTTGGCGTCGGAACACTGAAGCTTTCTTT
TRBV11-2	14	-	TRBD1	TRBJ2-7	CASSFTTGDYEQYF	TGTGCCAGCAGCTTCACAACAGGGGACTACGAGCAGTACTTC